The clone carrying this TCR beta chain has only one observation. The antigen remains unidentified. This sample was taken from a study of cytomegalovirus exposure and HLA in healthy donors. Overall study findings and caveats: Productive rates of about 90% or about 30% were seen for most TCR beta V segments in an earlier analysis. In a later analysis, parvovirus B19, influenza, CMV and Epstein-Barr virus appeared linked to several top co-occurrence clusters.

This CDR3 has 16 residues. The germline V gene has CDR1 SGHNT and CDR2 YYREEE (reference sequence). The V gene end was trimmed by 0 bases and the J gene end by 4 bases; junction bases not matched to a gene: 6. PCR involved 60 Vbeta and 13 Jbeta primers. Libraries were prepared by immunoSEQ multiplex PCR; TCRdb keeps only in-frame clonotypes and omits some of them. The profile covers under 200,000 clones, with approximately 82% appearing a single time and around 1.7% taken by the ten largest. The chain carries TRBV5-4 and TRBJ2-3; 9 bases align to TRBD1. Sequences were obtained from PBMCs. The receptor comes from a woman aged 18 to 35 in good health and CMV-seronegative. CDR3 nucleotide sequence: TGTGCCAGCAGCTTGGATGGGACAGGGTGGGCAGATACGCAGTATTTT. The encoded protein is CASSLDGTGWADTQYF.